Below, 10 T cell receptor beta chains from the same sample are listed, as sequenced in a study of T cells after yellow fever vaccination. TCRdb recomputed calls from the 5' RACE reads with MiXCR, one row per CDR3 protein. The sample has about 140,000 distinct CDR3 sequences; approximately 6.6% are singletons. This material consisted of CD4+ T cells sorted from PBMCs, taken 10 days after the yellow fever booster vaccination. These receptors were collected from a man aged 25-45 years who received the YFV17D yellow fever vaccine.

The table lists this clonotype with many counts. The V and J genes are TRBV5-1 and TRBJ1-1; D unresolved. Germline CDR1 and CDR2: SGHRS and YFSETQ. With 1 base removed from V and 1 base from J, the gap between germline ends came to 5 bases. The CDR3 is 13 residues long. In DNA, the CDR3 is TGCGCCAGCAGCTTGCCCGCGAACACTGAAGCTTTCTTT. Translation gives CASSLPANTEAFF. Variable domain in full (rest from reference TRBV5-1 and TRBJ1-1): KAGVTQTPRYLIKTRGQQVTLSCSPISGHRSVSWYQQTPGQGLQFLFEYFSETQRNKGNFPGRFSGRQFSNSRSEMNVSTLELGDSALYLCASSLPANTEAFFGQGTRLTVV.

This clonotype appeared a few times. V usage is TRBV5-1 and J usage is TRBJ2-5; D uncertain. The length of the CDR3 is 13 residues. CDR1 and CDR2 (germline): SGHRS, YFSETQ. Trimming took 0 bases from V and 5 from J, leaving 8 bases between them. The CDR3 sequence: CASSLVLGETQYF. The DNA for the CDR3 is TGCGCCAGCAGCTTGGTGCTGGGGGAGACCCAGTACTTC.

This clonotype was detected many times. The V call is TRBV3-1, the J call TRBJ1-4; TRBD1 might be the D (6 bases). V lost 3 bases, J lost 6 bases, and 11 bases lay in between. The CDR3 is 14 amino acids. Germline CDR1 is LGHDT and CDR2 is YNNKEL (reference sequence). Here the CDR3 DNA reads TGTGCCAGCAGCCAGAGTGGGGGCCATGAAAAACTGTTTTTT. It translates to CASSQSGGHEKLFF.

This clonotype was counted ten times or more. The chain recombines TRBV4-3 with TRBJ2-5; D is ambiguous. The CDR3 runs 14 residues. V was pared by 0 bases and J by 4 bases, with 9 bases between. CDR1 and CDR2 from the germline V gene are LGHNA and YSLEER. CDR3 sequence reads: CASSQDTHRETQYF. The CDR3, as DNA: TGCGCCAGCAGCCAAGATACGCACCGAGAGACCCAGTACTTC.

This clonotype was counted ten times or more. The V gene is TRBV12-3 or TRBV12-4, the J gene TRBJ2-1; D may be TRBD2 (5 bases). This CDR3 has 14 amino acids. Trimming cost V 1 base and J 3 bases, with 7 bases left between them. The CDR3 DNA reads as TGTGCCAGCAGTTTAGGGGAGCTCTACAATGAGCAGTTCTTC. Its translation: CASSLGELYNEQFF.

Only a few counts were recorded for this clonotype. The V gene is TRBV7-8, the J gene TRBJ2-7; D gene unclear. Trimming removed 2 bases at V and 0 bases at J, with 11 bases between. Germline V CDR1 and CDR2: SGHVS, FQNEAQ. CDR3 size: 15 residues. This chain's CDR3 is CASSLNPFDSYEQYF. CDR3 DNA: TGTGCCAGCAGCTTAAACCCCTTTGACTCCTACGAGCAGTACTTC.

Ten or more counts support this clonotype. V and J are TRBV29-1 and TRBJ2-2; no firm D call. The CDR3 has 12 amino acids. V was trimmed by 7 bases and J by 1 base, leaving 7 bases between them. Germline CDR1 and CDR2: SQVTM and ANQGSEA. CDR3 region: CSASENTGELFF. CDR3 DNA sequence: TGCAGCGCGTCAGAGAACACCGGGGAGCTGTTTTTT.

This clonotype was found many times. This chain uses TRBV11-2 with TRBJ2-2; D call uncertain. CDR3 length: 12 residues. V dropped 1 base and J dropped 6 bases, with 3 bases sitting between them. Germline-derived CDR1 and CDR2 are SGHAT and FQNNGV. The CDR3: CASSLVPGELFF. CDR3 bases: TGTGCCAGCAGCTTAGTTCCCGGGGAGCTGTTTTTT.

This clonotype was observed many times. The CDR3 nucleotides are TGTGCCAGCACCTCAGGCGGTGATACGCAGTATTTT. The encoded protein is CASTSGGDTQYF. This chain uses TRBV7-9 with TRBJ2-3; D remains ambiguous. Germline CDR1 and CDR2: SEHNR and FQNEAQ (reference sequence). The V end was cut by 7 bases, the J end by 6 bases, with 11 bases between. The CDR3 consists of 12 residues.

Many counts were recorded for this clonotype. The chain joins TRBV7-2 to TRBJ2-7; D is unclear. Germline assignment: CDR1 SGHTA and CDR2 FQGNSA. The CDR3 is 14 residues long. Trimming shortened V by 1 base and J by 1 base, and 8 bases separated the two germline ends. CDR3 DNA: TGTGCCAGCAGCTTAGGAGCGTTGTCCTACGAGCAGTACTTC. Its protein product is CASSLGALSYEQYF.